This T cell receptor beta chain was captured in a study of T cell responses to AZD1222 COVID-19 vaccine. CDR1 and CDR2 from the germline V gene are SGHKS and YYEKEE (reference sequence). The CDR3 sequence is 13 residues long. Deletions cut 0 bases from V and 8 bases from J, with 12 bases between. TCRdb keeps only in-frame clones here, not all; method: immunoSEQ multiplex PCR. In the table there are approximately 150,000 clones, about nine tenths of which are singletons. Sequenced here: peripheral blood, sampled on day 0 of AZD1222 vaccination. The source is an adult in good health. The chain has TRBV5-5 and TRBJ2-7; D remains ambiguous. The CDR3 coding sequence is TGTGCCAGCAGCTTGGAGACTCGTGAGAAGCAGTACTTC. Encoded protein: CASSLETREKQYF.